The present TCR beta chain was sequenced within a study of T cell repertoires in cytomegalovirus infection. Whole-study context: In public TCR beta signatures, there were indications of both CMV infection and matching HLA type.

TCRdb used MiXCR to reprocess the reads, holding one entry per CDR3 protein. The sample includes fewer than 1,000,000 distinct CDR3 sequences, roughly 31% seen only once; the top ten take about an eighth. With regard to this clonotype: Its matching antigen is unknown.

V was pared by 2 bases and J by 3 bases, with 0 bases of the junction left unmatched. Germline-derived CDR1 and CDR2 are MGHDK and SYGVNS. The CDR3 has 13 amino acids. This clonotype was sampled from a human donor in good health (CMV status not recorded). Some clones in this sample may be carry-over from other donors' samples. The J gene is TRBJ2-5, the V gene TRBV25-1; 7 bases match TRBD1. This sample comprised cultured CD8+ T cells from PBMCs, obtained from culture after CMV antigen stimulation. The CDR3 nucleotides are TGTGCCAGCAGTGAAGGACAGGAAGAGACCCAGTACTTC. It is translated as CASSEGQEETQYF. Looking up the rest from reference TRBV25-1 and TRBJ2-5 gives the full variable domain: EADIYQTPRYLVIGTGKKITLECSQTMGHDKMYWYQQDPGMELHLIHYSYGVNSTEKGDLSSESTVSRIRTEHFPLTLESARPSHTSQYLCASSEGQEETQYFGPGTRLLVL.